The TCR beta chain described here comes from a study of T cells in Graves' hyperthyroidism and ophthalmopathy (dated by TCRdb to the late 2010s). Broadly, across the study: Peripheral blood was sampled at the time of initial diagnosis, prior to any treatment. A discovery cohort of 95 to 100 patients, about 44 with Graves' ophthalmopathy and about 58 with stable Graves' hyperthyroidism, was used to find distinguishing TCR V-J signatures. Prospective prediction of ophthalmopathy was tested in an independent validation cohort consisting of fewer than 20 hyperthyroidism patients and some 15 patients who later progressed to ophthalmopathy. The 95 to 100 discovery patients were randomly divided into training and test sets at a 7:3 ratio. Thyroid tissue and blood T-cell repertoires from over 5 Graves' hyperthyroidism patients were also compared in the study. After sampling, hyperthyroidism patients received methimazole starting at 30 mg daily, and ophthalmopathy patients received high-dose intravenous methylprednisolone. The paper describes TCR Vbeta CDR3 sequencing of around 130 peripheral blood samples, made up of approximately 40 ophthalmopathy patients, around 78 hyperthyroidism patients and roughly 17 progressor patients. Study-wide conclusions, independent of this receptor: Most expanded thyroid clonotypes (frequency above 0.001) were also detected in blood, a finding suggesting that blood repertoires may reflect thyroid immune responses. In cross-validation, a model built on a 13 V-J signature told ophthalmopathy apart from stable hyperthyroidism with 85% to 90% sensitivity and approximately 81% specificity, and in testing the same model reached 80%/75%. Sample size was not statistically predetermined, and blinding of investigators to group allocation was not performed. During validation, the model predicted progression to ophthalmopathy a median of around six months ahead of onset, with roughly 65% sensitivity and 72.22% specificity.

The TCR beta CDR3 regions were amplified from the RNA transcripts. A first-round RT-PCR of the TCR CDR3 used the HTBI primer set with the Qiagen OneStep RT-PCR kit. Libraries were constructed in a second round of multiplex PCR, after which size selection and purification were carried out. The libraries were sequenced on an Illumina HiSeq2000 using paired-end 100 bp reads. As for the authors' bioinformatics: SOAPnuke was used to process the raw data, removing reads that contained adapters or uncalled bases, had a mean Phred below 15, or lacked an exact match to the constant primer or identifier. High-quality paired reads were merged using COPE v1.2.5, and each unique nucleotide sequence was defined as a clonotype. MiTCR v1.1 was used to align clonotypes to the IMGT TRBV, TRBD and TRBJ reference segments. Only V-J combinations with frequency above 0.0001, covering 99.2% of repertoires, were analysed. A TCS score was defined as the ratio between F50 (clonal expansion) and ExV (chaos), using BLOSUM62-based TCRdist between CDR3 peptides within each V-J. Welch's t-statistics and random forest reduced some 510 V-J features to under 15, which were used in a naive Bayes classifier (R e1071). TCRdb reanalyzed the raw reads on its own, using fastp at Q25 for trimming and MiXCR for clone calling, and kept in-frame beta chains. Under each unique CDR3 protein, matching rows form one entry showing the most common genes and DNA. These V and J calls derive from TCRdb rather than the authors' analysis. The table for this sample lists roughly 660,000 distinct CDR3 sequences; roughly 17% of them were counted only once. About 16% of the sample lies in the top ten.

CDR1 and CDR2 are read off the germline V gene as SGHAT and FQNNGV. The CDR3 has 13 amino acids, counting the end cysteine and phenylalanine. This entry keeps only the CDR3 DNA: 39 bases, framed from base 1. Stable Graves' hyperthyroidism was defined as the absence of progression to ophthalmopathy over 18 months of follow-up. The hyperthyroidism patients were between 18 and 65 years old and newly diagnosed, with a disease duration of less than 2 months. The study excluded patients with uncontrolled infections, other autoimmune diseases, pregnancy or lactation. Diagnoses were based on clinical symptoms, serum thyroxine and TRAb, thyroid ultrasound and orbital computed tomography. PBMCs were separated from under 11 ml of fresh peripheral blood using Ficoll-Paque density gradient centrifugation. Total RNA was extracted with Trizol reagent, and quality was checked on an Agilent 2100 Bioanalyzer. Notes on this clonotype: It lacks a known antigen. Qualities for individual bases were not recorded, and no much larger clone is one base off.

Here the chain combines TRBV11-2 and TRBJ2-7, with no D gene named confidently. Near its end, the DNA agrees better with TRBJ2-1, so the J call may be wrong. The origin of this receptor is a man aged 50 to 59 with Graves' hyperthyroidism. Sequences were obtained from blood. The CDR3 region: CASSLARSYEQFF. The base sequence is TGTGCCAGCAGCTTAGCCCGAAGCTACGAGCAGTTCTTC.